One and the same sample provided the 30 T cell receptor beta chains below, sequenced in a study of T-cell memory formation after mild COVID-19. MiXCR, run by TCRdb on the 5' RACE reads, gives a single entry per CDR3 protein. The repertoire has around 500,000 distinct CDR3 sequences, about 20% of them found once; the top ten carry about 12%. The sequencing input was PBMCs or a T cell subset sorted from them (not recorded which). These TCRs come from an adult woman who had mild COVID-19 (a few samples of this study predate the infection). Cell type and time point are not known.

This clonotype was detected many times. The V and J genes are TRBV12-3 or TRBV12-4 and TRBJ2-7, with TRBD1 matching 7 bases. The CDR3 extends over 15 amino acids. Germline trimming cut 6 bases from V and 0 bases from J; bases unmatched to any gene: 8. The CDR3 is CASSPTGSSSYEQYF. CDR3 in DNA: TGTGCCAGCAGCCCGACAGGGTCGAGCTCCTACGAGCAGTACTTC.

The chain links TRBV3-1 to TRBJ2-7; 8 positions match TRBD2. This CDR3 is built from 14 residues. V shed 0 bases and J 6 bases; nucleotides not matched to a gene: 4. CDR1 LGHDT and CDR2 YNNKEL come from the germline V gene (reference sequence). CDR3 region: CASSQDSGEREQYF. In nucleotides, the CDR3 is TGTGCCAGCAGCCAAGATAGCGGGGAGCGCGAGCAGTACTTC.

This chain joins TRBV12-5 and TRBJ1-5, with 9 bases that match TRBD1. The CDR3 is 16 residues long. Trimming took 1 base from V and 7 from J; bases not matched to a gene: 8. Germline CDR1 is LGHNT and CDR2 is FRNRAP. CDR3 bases: TGTGCTAGTGGTTTGGACCTGGGACAGGGAGCCCAGCCCCAGCATTTT. It is translated as CASGLDLGQGAQPQHF.

The chain joins TRBV12-3 or TRBV12-4 to TRBJ2-7; D not resolved. CDR3 size: 14 residues. Trimming shortened V by 6 bases and J by 2 bases, and 14 bases separated the two germline ends. The DNA for the CDR3 is TGTGCCAGCAGACAAGATACGTCCGCCTACGAGCAGTACTTC. This encodes CASRQDTSAYEQYF.

The rearrangement uses TRBV5-1 and TRBJ1-2; perhaps TRBD1 as D (5 bases). This CDR3 region has 16 residues. V gave up 4 bases and J gave up 1 base, with 17 bases separating them. CDR1 and CDR2 (germline): SGHRS, YFSETQ. CDR3 bases: TGCGCCAGCAGCCGCGGGTCGTTACAGGTTAACTATGGCTACACCTTC. Translation: CASSRGSLQVNYGYTF.

This clonotype was seen ten or more times. The chain is built from TRBV12-3 or TRBV12-4 and TRBJ2-7; 7 bases map to TRBD1. The CDR3 sequence is 15 residues long. V shed 3 bases and J 3 bases; nucleotides not matched to a gene: 8. The CDR3 here is CASSLVQGGGYEQYF. In DNA, the CDR3 is TGTGCCAGCAGTTTGGTTCAAGGGGGCGGCTACGAGCAGTACTTC.

This clonotype has only a few counts. The chain combines TRBV20-1 with TRBJ1-1; 7 bases match TRBD1. The CDR3 length is 15 residues. The V segment lost 4 bases and the J segment 0 bases; nucleotides outside the gene matches: 8. The germline CDR1 and CDR2 sequences are DFQATT and SNEGSKA (reference sequence). CDR3 nucleotides: TGCAGTGCTATTGGGACAGCGGATGTGAACACTGAAGCTTTCTTT. This codes for CSAIGTADVNTEAFF.

This chain connects TRBV5-1 to TRBJ2-5, with 9 bases aligning to TRBD2. V dropped 5 bases and J dropped 1; count of bases not matched to a gene: 3. Germline CDR1 is SGHRS and CDR2 is YFSETQ. This CDR3 is 14 amino acids long. The CDR3 DNA follows: TGCGCCAGCAGAGAGCGGGAGGTCCAAGAGACCCAGTACTTC. Amino acids: CASREREVQETQYF.

This clonotype has just a few counts. The rearrangement uses TRBV7-6 and TRBJ2-7, with a weak D call TRBD2 (5 bases). The V end was cut by 1 base, the J end by 6 bases, with 10 bases between. The length of the CDR3 is 13 residues. In germline, CDR1 is SGHVS, CDR2 FNYEAQ. Written as DNA, the CDR3 is TGTGCCAGCAGCTTAGAGCCGGGGAGCGAGCAGTACTTC. It codes for CASSLEPGSEQYF.

This clonotype was observed a few times. The J gene is TRBJ2-3, the V gene TRBV4-2; 8 bases map to TRBD1. This CDR3 region has 16 residues. The junction had 7 bases not matched to a gene; V was cut back by 4 bases and J by 1 base. Germline loops: CDR1 LGHNA, CDR2 YNFKEQ. The CDR3 nucleotides read TGTGCCAGCAGCCCCACAGGGGGTCACGGCACAGATACGCAGTATTTT. This sequence encodes CASSPTGGHGTDTQYF.

The gene calls are TRBV7-3 and TRBJ2-2, with 8 positions matching TRBD1. Looked up from germline, CDR1 is SGHTA and CDR2 is FQGTGA. The J segment lost 6 bases and the V segment lost 3 bases, leaving 12 bases of the junction unmatched. The CDR3 is 17 amino acids. The CDR3 loop is CASSLPGTGQRSGELFF. Here the CDR3 DNA reads TGTGCCAGCAGCTTGCCCGGGACAGGTCAGAGGTCCGGGGAGCTGTTTTTT. The full variable domain, its missing parts supplied by reference TRBV7-3 and TRBJ2-2, is GAGVSQTPSNKVTEKGKYVELRCDPISGHTALYWYRQSLGQGPEFLIYFQGTGAADDSGLPNDRFFAVRPEGSVSTLKIQRTERGDSAVYLCASSLPGTGQRSGELFFGEGSRLTVL.

This clonotype was observed a few times. CDR3 protein: CASTIDSGTGGTKTQYF. The CDR3 DNA sequence: TGTGCCAGCACTATAGATTCCGGGACAGGGGGCACGAAGACCCAGTACTTC. The rearrangement uses TRBV7-6 and TRBJ2-5, with TRBD1 matching 12 bases. The germline V gene encodes CDR1 SGHVS and CDR2 FNYEAQ. The CDR3 sequence is 17 residues long. J was trimmed by 6 bases and V by 7 bases; bases with no gene match: 15.

The chain joins TRBV4-1 to TRBJ1-1, with D possibly being TRBD1 (5 bases). This CDR3 has 17 amino acids. The V gene lost 1 base and the J gene lost 0 bases, with 15 bases spanning the gap. Germline V gene sequence: CDR1 MGHRA, CDR2 YSYEKL. The DNA of the CDR3 is TGCGCCAGCAGCCAAGGGGGTCGTACAGGCATGAACACTGAAGCTTTCTTT. It specifies CASSQGGRTGMNTEAFF.

The chain recombines TRBV7-9 with TRBJ2-5; maybe TRBD1 (6 bases). Deletions cut 5 bases from V and 1 base from J, with 14 bases between. Germline CDR1 and CDR2: SEHNR and FQNEAQ (reference sequence). This CDR3 spans 15 amino acids. CDR3 nucleotide sequence: TGTGCCAGCAGCCCGACCAGGGGAATCCAAGAGACCCAGTACTTC. This translates into CASSPTRGIQETQYF.

This clonotype showed up just a few times. The chain has TRBV27 and TRBJ1-1; TRBD1 matches at 8 bases. CDR1 is MNHEY and CDR2 is SMNVEV in the germline V gene (reference sequence). This CDR3 is built from 14 residues. J gave up 2 bases and V 6 bases, and 5 bases lay outside the gene matches. DNA of the CDR3: TGTGCCAGCAGCCACAGGGGGTCTAACACTGAAGCTTTCTTT. It codes for CASSHRGSNTEAFF.

This sequence joins TRBV3-1 and TRBJ2-2; maybe TRBD2 (6 bases). CDR1 LGHDT and CDR2 YNNKEL come from the germline V gene (reference sequence). The CDR3 spans 16 residues. V lost 0 bases to trimming and J lost 6 bases, with 14 bases between them. CDR3: CASSQETSRIAGELFF. CDR3 DNA: TGTGCCAGCAGCCAAGAGACTAGTAGAATCGCCGGGGAGCTGTTTTTT.

This clonotype was counted ten times or more. The chain is built from TRBV7-9 and TRBJ2-3; TRBD2 matches at 9 bases. V trimming: 1 base; J trimming: 2 bases; junction bases outside the gene matches: 7. Germline V gene sequence: CDR1 SEHNR, CDR2 FQNEAQ (reference sequence). This CDR3 contains 17 residues. The CDR3 nucleotides read TGTGCCAGCAGCTTAGGCCTCAGCGGGGGGCCCACAGATACGCAGTATTTT. Its translation is CASSLGLSGGPTDTQYF.

This clonotype has just a few counts. The chain recombines TRBV4-3 with TRBJ2-4; a possible D gene is TRBD2 (5 bases). Trimming took 0 bases from V and 0 from J, leaving 9 bases between them. There are 16 residues in the CDR3. Germline V CDR1 and CDR2: LGHNA, YSLEER. In DNA form, the CDR3 reads TGCGCCAGCAGCCAAGATCTAGCCGTAGCCAAAAACATTCAGTACTTC. Translation gives CASSQDLAVAKNIQYF.

This clonotype has a count of ten or more. The chain links TRBV5-1 to TRBJ1-1, with D possibly TRBD1 on 5 matching bases. V was shortened by 0 bases and J by 0 bases, with 12 bases between the two germline ends. This CDR3 is built from 16 residues. Germline V gene data show CDR1 as SGHRS and CDR2 as YFSETQ. In nucleotides, the CDR3 is TGCGCCAGCAGCTTGGGCGGGACGGGGGTGAACACTGAAGCTTTCTTT. Translation gives CASSLGGTGVNTEAFF.

This clonotype has a handful of counts. CDR3 amino acids: CASSLTGQNIQYF. CDR3 sequence (DNA): TGTGCCAGCAGCTTGACAGGTCAAAACATTCAGTACTTC. The chain links TRBV7-2 to TRBJ2-4; TRBD1 is a possible D gene (6 bases). Germline V gene data show CDR1 as SGHTA and CDR2 as FQGNSA. Trimming removed 3 bases at V and 5 bases at J, with 8 bases between. The CDR3 consists of 13 residues.

In this sample, this clonotype turned up a few times. This chain connects TRBV25-1 to TRBJ2-7; TRBD2 is a possible D gene (6 bases). Trimming cost V 2 bases and J 6 bases, with 8 bases left between them. This CDR3 is 12 amino acids long. The germline gives CDR1 MGHDK, CDR2 SYGVNS. The CDR3 spells CASSELGGEQYF. The CDR3 DNA follows: TGTGCCAGCAGTGAACTCGGGGGCGAGCAGTACTTC.

This clonotype was counted a few times. The junction differs from germline at one of its ends, possibly a read error. The chain recombines TRBV7-3 with TRBJ1-6, with 8 bases fitting TRBD1. This CDR3 is built from 13 residues. Germline CDR1 and CDR2: SGHTA and FQGTGA. The CDR3, as DNA: TGTGCCAGCAGCCTAACAGGGGGTCCACCCCTCCACTTT. Translated, it gives CASSLTGGPPLHF.

V gene TRBV4-2 combines with J gene TRBJ2-3; TRBD2 matches 9 bases. CDR3 length: 17 residues. Germline CDR1 and CDR2: LGHNA and YNFKEQ. V shed 0 bases, J shed 3 bases, and the junction held 7 bases outside the gene matches. CDR3: CASSQDIGLAGTDTQYF. The CDR3 nucleotides read TGTGCCAGCAGCCAAGATATCGGCCTAGCGGGGACAGATACGCAGTATTTT.

This chain joins TRBV6-2 or TRBV6-3 and TRBJ1-5; the match to TRBD1 covers 7 bases. CDR3 length equals 14 residues. Trimming at V came to 5 bases and at J to 4 bases, leaving 5 bases not matched to a gene. Germline CDR1 is MNHEY and CDR2 is SVGEGT. The CDR3 DNA sequence: TGTGCCAGCAGTCGACCGGGACAGAATCAGCCCCAGCATTTT. Protein product: CASSRPGQNQPQHF.

This clonotype appeared many times. The chain links TRBV19 to TRBJ2-4; tentative D call: TRBD2 (5 bases). The CDR3 loop spans 13 amino acids. The V gene's germline CDR1 is LNHDA and CDR2 SQIVND (reference sequence). V was cut by 5 bases and J by 7 bases, with 12 bases left in between. The CDR3 here is CASSLLSGNIQYF. DNA of the CDR3: TGTGCCAGTAGTTTACTTTCGGGGAACATTCAGTACTTC.

This chain connects TRBV24-1 to TRBJ2-3; 9 bases line up with TRBD1. The germline V gene has CDR1 KGHDR and CDR2 SFDVKD. The CDR3 length is 17 residues. V was clipped by 5 bases and J by 4 bases; unmatched bases: 12. CDR3 sequence (DNA): TGTGCCACCAGTGGAGGCGTCGGGACAGGGATTGCAGATACGCAGTATTTT. Translating gives CATSGGVGTGIADTQYF.

The chain joins TRBV5-5 to TRBJ2-2; 13 bases map to TRBD2. The CDR3 runs to 17 residues. V shed 1 base and J 8 bases; nucleotides not matched to a gene: 8. Germline CDR1 SGHKS, CDR2 YYEKEE (reference sequence). CDR3: CASSLSGTSGKGGELFF. CDR3 DNA: TGTGCCAGCAGCTTGTCCGGGACTAGCGGGAAGGGGGGGGAGCTGTTTTTT.

The chain carries TRBV7-9 and TRBJ2-5; tentatively, D is TRBD1 or TRBD2 (5 bases each). Germline loops: CDR1 SEHNR, CDR2 FQNEAQ (reference sequence). V was pared by 6 bases and J by 3 bases, with 14 bases between. The CDR3 has 14 amino acids. The CDR3, as DNA: TGTGCCAGCAGTTCAGGGAGCAGAAAAGAGACCCAGTACTTC. Amino acid sequence: CASSSGSRKETQYF. The full variable domain, completed using reference TRBV7-9 and TRBJ2-5, is DTGVSQNPRHKITKRGQNVTFRCDPISEHNRLYWYRQTLGQGPEFLTYFQNEAQLEKSRLLSDRFSAERPKGSFSTLEIQRTEQGDSAMYLCASSSGSRKETQYFGPGTRLLVL.

The genes are TRBV30 and TRBJ1-1; D not resolved. The V and J ends lost 6 bases and 1 base respectively, with 15 bases between them. Germline CDR1 reads GTSNPN; CDR2 reads SVGIG (reference sequence). The CDR3 is 14 amino acids. The CDR3 DNA follows: TGTGCCTGCCCCCCTGGGCGGGGGAACACTGAAGCTTTCTTT. Its translation: CACPPGRGNTEAFF. The full variable domain, completed using reference TRBV30 and TRBJ1-1, is SQTIHQWPATLVQPVGSPLSLECTVEGTSNPNLYWYRQAAGRGLQLLFYSVGIGQISSEVPQNLSASRPQDRQFILSSKKLLLSDSGFYLCACPPGRGNTEAFFGQGTRLTVV.

The sample holds many counts of this clonotype. The chain uses TRBV18 and TRBJ2-1, with D uncertain. Trimming shortened V by 5 bases and J by 5 bases, and 10 bases separated the two germline ends. Germline CDR1 and CDR2: KGHSH and LQKENI. The CDR3 is 13 residues long. In nucleotides, the CDR3 is TGTGCCAGCTCAGCAAGCAGAAACAATGAGCAGTTCTTC. Amino acid sequence: CASSASRNNEQFF.